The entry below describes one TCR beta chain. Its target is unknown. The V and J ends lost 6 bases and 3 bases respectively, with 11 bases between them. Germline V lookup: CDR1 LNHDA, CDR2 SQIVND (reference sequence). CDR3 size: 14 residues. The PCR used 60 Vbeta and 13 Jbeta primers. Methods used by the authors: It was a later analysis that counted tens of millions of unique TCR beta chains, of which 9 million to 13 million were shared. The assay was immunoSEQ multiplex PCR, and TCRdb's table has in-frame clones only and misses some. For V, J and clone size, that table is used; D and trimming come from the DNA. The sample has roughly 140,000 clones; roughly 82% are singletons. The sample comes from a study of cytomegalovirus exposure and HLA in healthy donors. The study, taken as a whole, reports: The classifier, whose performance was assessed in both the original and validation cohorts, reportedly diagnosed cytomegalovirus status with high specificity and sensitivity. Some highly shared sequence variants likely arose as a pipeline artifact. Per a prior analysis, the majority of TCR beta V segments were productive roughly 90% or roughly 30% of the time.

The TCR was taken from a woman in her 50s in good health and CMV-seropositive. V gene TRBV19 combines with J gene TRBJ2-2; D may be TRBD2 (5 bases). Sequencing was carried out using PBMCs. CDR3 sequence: CASRTGWDTGELFF. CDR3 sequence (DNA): TGTGCCAGTAGAACGGGGTGGGACACCGGGGAGCTGTTTTTT.